The T cell receptor (beta chain) described here comes from a study of T cells in Graves' hyperthyroidism and ophthalmopathy. With respect to this clonotype: What it binds is unknown.

The CDR3 regions of TCR beta were amplified from RNA transcripts. First-round RT-PCR with HTBI primers amplified the TCR CDR3 region. A single record per CDR3 protein comes from TCRdb applying MiXCR to the multiplex PCR reads. This sample has 280,000 or so distinct CDR3 sequences; about 25% occur once, and the top ten carry roughly a quarter. V lost 1 base and J 5 bases, leaving 16 bases between the germline ends. From germline, CDR1 is LGHNA and CDR2 YNFKEQ. The CDR3 covers 16 residues. Patients having uncontrolled infection, another autoimmune disease, pregnancy or lactation were not included. Initially, at the first diagnosis of hyperthyroidism and before any ophthalmopathy symptoms, blood was sampled. Study-level findings and limits: Most expanded thyroid clonotypes above 0.001 recurred in blood. Ophthalmopathy and stable hyperthyroidism were told apart by a 13 V-J model.

This clonotype was obtained from a middle-aged man with Graves' hyperthyroidism that later progressed to Graves' ophthalmopathy. The J gene is TRBJ2-3, the V gene TRBV4-2; the D gene could be TRBD1 or TRBD2 (5 bases each). Sequencing used blood. CDR3: CASSQGRDGAKDTQYF. In DNA, the CDR3 is TGTGCCAGCAGCCAAGGCCGGGACGGAGCAAAAGATACGCAGTATTTT.